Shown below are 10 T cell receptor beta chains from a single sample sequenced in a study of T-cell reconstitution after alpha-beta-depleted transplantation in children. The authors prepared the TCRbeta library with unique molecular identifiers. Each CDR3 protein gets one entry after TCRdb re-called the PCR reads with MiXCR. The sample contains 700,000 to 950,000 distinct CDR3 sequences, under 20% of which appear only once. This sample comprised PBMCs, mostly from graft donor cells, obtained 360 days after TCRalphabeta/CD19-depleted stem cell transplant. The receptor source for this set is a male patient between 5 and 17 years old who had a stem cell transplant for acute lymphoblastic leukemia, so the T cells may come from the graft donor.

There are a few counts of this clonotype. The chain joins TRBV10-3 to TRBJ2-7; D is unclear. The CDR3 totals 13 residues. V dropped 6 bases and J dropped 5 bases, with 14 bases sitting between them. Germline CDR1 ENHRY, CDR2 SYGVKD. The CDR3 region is CAISVDGVDEQYF. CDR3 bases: TGTGCCATCAGCGTCGATGGAGTTGACGAGCAGTACTTC.

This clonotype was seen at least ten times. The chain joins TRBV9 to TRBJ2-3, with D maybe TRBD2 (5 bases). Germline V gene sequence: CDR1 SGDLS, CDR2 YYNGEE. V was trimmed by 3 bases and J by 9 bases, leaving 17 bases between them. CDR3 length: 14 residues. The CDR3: CASSDPGDGFTQYF. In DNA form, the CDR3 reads TGTGCCAGCAGCGACCCCGGGGATGGGTTCACGCAGTATTTT.

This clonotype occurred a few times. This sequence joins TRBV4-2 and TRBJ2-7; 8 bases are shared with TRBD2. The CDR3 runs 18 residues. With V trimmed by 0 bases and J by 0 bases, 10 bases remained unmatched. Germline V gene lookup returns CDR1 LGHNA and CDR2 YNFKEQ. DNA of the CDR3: TGTGCCAGCAGCCAAGAGAGGTCGAGCGGGAGTTTCTCCTACGAGCAGTACTTC. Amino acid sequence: CASSQERSSGSFSYEQYF.

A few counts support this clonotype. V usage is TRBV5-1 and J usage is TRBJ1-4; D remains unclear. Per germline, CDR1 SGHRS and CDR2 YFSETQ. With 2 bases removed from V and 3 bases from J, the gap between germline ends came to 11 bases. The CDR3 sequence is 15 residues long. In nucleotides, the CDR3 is TGCGCCAGCAGCTTTAGTCAGAGACCTAATGAAAAACTGTTTTTT. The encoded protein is CASSFSQRPNEKLFF.

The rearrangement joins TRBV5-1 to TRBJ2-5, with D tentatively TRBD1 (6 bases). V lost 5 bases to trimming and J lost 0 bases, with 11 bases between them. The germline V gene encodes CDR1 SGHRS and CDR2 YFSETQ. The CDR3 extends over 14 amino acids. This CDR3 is CASRRWDNQETQYF. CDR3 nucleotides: TGCGCCAGCAGGCGATGGGACAACCAAGAGACCCAGTACTTC.

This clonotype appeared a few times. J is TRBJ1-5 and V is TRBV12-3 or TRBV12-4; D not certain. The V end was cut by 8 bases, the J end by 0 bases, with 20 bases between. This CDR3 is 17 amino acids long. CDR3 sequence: CASENSLVVNSNQPQHF. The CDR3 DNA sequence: TGTGCCAGCGAGAACAGTCTGGTCGTCAATAGCAATCAGCCCCAGCATTTT.

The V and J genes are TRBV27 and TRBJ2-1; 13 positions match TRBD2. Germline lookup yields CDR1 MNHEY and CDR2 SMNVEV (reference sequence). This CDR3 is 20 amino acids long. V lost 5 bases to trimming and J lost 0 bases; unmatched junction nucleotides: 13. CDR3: CASSPSPGTSGTSSYNEQFF. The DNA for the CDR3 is TGTGCCAGCAGTCCCAGTCCCGGGACTAGCGGGACAAGCTCCTACAATGAGCAGTTCTTC.

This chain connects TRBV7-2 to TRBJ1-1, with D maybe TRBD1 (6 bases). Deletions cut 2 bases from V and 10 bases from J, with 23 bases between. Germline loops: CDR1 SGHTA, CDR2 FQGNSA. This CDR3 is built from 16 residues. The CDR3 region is CASSLRPPGGAKAAFF. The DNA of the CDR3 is TGTGCCAGCAGCTTAAGACCTCCTGGGGGCGCGAAGGCAGCTTTCTTT.

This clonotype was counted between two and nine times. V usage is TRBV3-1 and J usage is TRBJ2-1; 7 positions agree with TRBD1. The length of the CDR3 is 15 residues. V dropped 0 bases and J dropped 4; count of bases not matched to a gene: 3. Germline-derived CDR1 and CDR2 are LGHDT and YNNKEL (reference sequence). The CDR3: CASSQDRGQYNEQFF. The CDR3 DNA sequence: TGTGCCAGCAGCCAAGATCGGGGACAGTACAATGAGCAGTTCTTC.

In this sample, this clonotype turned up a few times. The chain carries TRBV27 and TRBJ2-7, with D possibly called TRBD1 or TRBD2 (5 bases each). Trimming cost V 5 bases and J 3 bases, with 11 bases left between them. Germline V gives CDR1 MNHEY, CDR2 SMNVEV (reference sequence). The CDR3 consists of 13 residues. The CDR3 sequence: CASSHGAVYEQYF. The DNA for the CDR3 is TGTGCCAGCAGTCACGGGGCAGTCTACGAGCAGTACTTC.